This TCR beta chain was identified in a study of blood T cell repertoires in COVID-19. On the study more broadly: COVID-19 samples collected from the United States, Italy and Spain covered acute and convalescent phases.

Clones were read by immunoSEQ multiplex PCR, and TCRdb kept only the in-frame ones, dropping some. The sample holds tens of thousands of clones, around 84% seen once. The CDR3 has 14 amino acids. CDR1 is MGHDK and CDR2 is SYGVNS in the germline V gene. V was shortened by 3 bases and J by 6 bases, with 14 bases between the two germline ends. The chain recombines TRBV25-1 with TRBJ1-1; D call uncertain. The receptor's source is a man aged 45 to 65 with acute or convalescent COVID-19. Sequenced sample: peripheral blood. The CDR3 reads CASSDRAGSAEAFF. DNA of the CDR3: TGTGCCAGCAGTGATCGGGCGGGAAGCGCTGAAGCTTTCTTT. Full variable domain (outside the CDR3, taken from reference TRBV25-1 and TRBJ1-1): EADIYQTPRYLVIGTGKKITLECSQTMGHDKMYWYQQDPGMELHLIHYSYGVNSTEKGDLSSESTVSRIRTEHFPLTLESARPSHTSQYLCASSDRAGSAEAFFGQGTRLTVV.